Included here is one TCR beta chain sequence, with context. Its antigen remains unidentified. The sample originates from a study of cytotoxic CD8 clonotypes in ibrutinib-treated CLL. Study-level information: Partial response occurred in 24 patients and complete response in 2; at median approximately 65 months, roughly 15 remained remitted and some twelve progressed. Study-wide results and limits: Baseline clonality exceeded age-matched healthy donors and tracked circulating CD8+ T-cell counts. Public clonotypes, rarely seen, contracted or held steady on treatment.

The sequencing depth, 1 in 200,000 to 1 in 1 million T cells, was the target. Assay: immunoSEQ multiplex PCR; the TCRdb copy retains only in-frame clones and omits some. This sample has about 97,000 clones; approximately 82% occur once, and the top ten carry 25% to 35%. The TCR sequence derives from a human donor with chronic lymphocytic leukemia. This material consisted of PBMCs, taken after 12 months of ibrutinib treatment.

Written as DNA, the CDR3 is TGTGCCAGCAGCTTAGCAAATTCACCCCTCCACTTT. It codes for CASSLANSPLHF. The V call is TRBV7-6, the J call TRBJ1-6; D is undetermined. The length of the CDR3 is 12 residues. Germline CDR1 is SGHVS and CDR2 is FNYEAQ. Deletions cut 0 bases from V and 7 bases from J, with 1 base between.